Below, 14 T cell receptor beta chains from the same sample are listed, as sequenced in a study of blood T cells in healthy people across ages. With a J-beta primer mix and a sample-barcoded 5' primer, a second PCR ran about 7 to 11 cycles. TCRdb itself ran the 5' RACE reads through MiXCR, one entry per CDR3 protein. Among approximately 800,000 distinct CDR3 sequences listed, about 48% were seen once. Material for sequencing was blood. The receptors here all came from a man of 80 years or more in good health.

The V gene is TRBV12-5, the J gene TRBJ1-5, with D possibly matching TRBD1 (6 bases). Germline V gene lookup returns CDR1 LGHNT and CDR2 FRNRAP. CDR3 length equals 13 residues. Between the trimmed V and J ends, which lost 7 bases and 7 bases, there was a span of 14 bases. The CDR3: CASAGGGGQPQHF. CDR3 nucleotides: TGTGCTAGTGCCGGTGGGGGGGGCCAGCCCCAGCATTTT.

This chain connects TRBV9 to TRBJ2-1; either TRBD1 or TRBD2 may fit D (5 bases each). The J call is in doubt because the DNA end fits TRBJ2-7 better. This CDR3 spans 15 amino acids. Germline-derived CDR1 and CDR2 are SGDLS and YYNGEE. As DNA, the CDR3 is TGTGCCAGCAGCCCCCCGGGGCGTTCCTACAATGAGCAGTACTTC. It encodes CASSPPGRSYNEQYF.

This clonotype came up a few times. This chain joins TRBV11-2 and TRBJ2-1; the match to TRBD1 covers 10 bases. V shed 5 bases, J shed 3 bases, and the junction held 22 bases outside the gene matches. This CDR3 region has 21 residues. CDR1 and CDR2 from the germline V gene are SGHAT and FQNNGV. The CDR3 loop is CASSDYRDRGQREVFYNEQFF. Written as DNA, the CDR3 is TGTGCCAGCAGCGACTACCGGGACAGGGGCCAACGGGAGGTATTCTACAATGAGCAGTTCTTC.

The chain carries TRBV28 and TRBJ2-7, with TRBD2 identical over 13 bases. V lost 5 bases, J lost 3 bases, and 4 bases stayed unmatched. The CDR3 extends over 15 amino acids. The germline CDR1 and CDR2 sequences are MDHEN and SYDVKM. CDR3 sequence (DNA): TGTGCCAGCAGTCCCGGGACTAGCGGGATCTACGAGCAGTACTTC. The encoded protein is CASSPGTSGIYEQYF.

Ten or more counts support this clonotype. The chain is built from TRBV9 and TRBJ1-6; 7 bases are shared with TRBD1. This CDR3 region has 14 residues. The trim removed 3 bases at V and 7 bases at J, leaving 4 bases unmatched. From germline, CDR1 is SGDLS and CDR2 YYNGEE. This CDR3 reads CASSGQGGNSPLHF. The CDR3 nucleotides read TGTGCCAGCAGCGGTCAGGGGGGGAATTCACCCCTCCACTTT.

This clonotype came up once. The V call is TRBV12-3 or TRBV12-4, the J call TRBJ2-1; D ambiguous. V dropped 4 bases and J dropped 8 bases, with 18 bases sitting between them. CDR3 length equals 15 residues. As DNA, the CDR3 is TGTGCCAGCAGTTCCCGTTGGGCCAGAACTTATGAGCAGTTCTTC. The encoded protein is CASSSRWARTYEQFF.

The J gene is TRBJ2-1, the V gene TRBV7-8; 8 positions agree with TRBD2. Germline CDR1 is SGHVS and CDR2 is FQNEAQ. V shed 2 bases, J shed 5 bases, and the junction held 11 bases outside the gene matches. The CDR3 has 17 residues. CDR3 nucleotide sequence: TGTGCCAGCAGCTTAAGTTTCAGAGGGACTAGGCACAATGAGCAGTTCTTC. The encoded protein is CASSLSFRGTRHNEQFF.

The sample holds a few counts of this clonotype. CDR3 sequence: CASSPPGLVAGEQYF. The CDR3 nucleotides read TGTGCCAGCAGCCCCCCGGGTTTAGTCGCCGGCGAGCAGTACTTC. The chain combines TRBV11-1 with TRBJ2-7; D uncertain. Germline CDR1 reads SGHAT; CDR2 reads FQDESV (reference sequence). The CDR3 consists of 15 residues. The V end lost 5 bases, the J end lost 6 bases, and 20 bases lay between the germline ends.

In its sample, this clonotype was seen a few times. This sequence joins TRBV27 and TRBJ2-5; the D gene is possibly TRBD2 (7 bases). The germline V and J ends were trimmed by 4 bases and 9 bases, with 12 bases remaining between them. The CDR3 loop spans 12 amino acids. Germline CDR1 is MNHEY and CDR2 is SMNVEV (reference sequence). CDR3 bases: TGTGCCAGCAGTTCCCGAGGGGGGGCCCAGTACTTC. It encodes CASSSRGGAQYF.

V and J are TRBV2 and TRBJ2-4, with D unclear. The V end lost 4 bases, the J end lost 0 bases, and 10 bases lay between the germline ends. The CDR3 loop spans 15 amino acids. In germline, CDR1 is SNHLY, CDR2 FYNNEI. CDR3 region: CASSASAVAKNIQYF. The CDR3 region has the DNA TGTGCCAGCAGTGCCTCCGCGGTAGCCAAAAACATTCAGTACTTC.

This clonotype was counted a few times. The chain employs TRBV11-2 and TRBJ2-7; D call uncertain. Between the trimmed V and J ends, which lost 3 bases and 5 bases, there was a span of 8 bases. Looked up from germline, CDR1 is SGHAT and CDR2 is FQNNGV. The CDR3 sequence is 12 residues long. CDR3 protein: CASSFHPDEQYF. CDR3 DNA: TGTGCCAGCAGCTTTCACCCCGACGAGCAGTACTTC. Drawing the rest from reference TRBV11-2 and TRBJ2-7, the complete variable domain is EAGVAQSPRYKIIEKRQSVAFWCNPISGHATLYWYQQILGQGPKLLIQFQNNGVVDDSQLPKDRFSAERLKGVDSTLKIQPAKLEDSAVYLCASSFHPDEQYFGPGTRLTVT.

The CDR3 reads CASTNYRTTVPRETQYF. The CDR3, as DNA: TGTGCCAGCACTAATTACCGCACAACTGTACCGCGAGAGACCCAGTACTTC. The chain employs TRBV12-3 or TRBV12-4 and TRBJ2-7; D uncertain. The J call is uncertain, as TRBJ2-5 better fits the DNA end. The CDR3 loop spans 17 amino acids.

This chain links TRBV9 with TRBJ1-2; unclear D gene. The CDR3 is 12 residues long. V lost 7 bases to trimming and J lost 8 bases, with 15 bases between them. Germline lookup yields CDR1 SGDLS and CDR2 YYNGEE. The CDR3 DNA sequence: TGTGCCAGCTCCCAACGGGCTGGGGGCTACACCTTC. Translated, it gives CASSQRAGGYTF.

This clonotype was recorded once. The CDR3 loop reads CASTTADSGYNEQFF. DNA of the CDR3: TGTGCCAGCACCACGGCAGATTCGGGGTACAATGAGCAGTTCTTC. This chain uses TRBV7-2 with TRBJ2-1; D is perhaps TRBD2 (5 bases). The germline V and J ends were trimmed by 7 bases and 4 bases, with 17 bases remaining between them. The CDR3 consists of 15 residues. CDR1 is SGHTA and CDR2 is FQGNSA in the germline V gene.